These T cell receptor beta chains were read from a single sample in a study of control samples from healthy donors and cancer patients. Using immunoSEQ multiplex PCR, the repertoire was profiled, and TCRdb retains in-frame clones only, with some absent. Of 200,000 or so clones detected, 91% appear once; the ten largest clones hold approximately 1.8%. The specimen was blood. These receptors all come from a man younger than 40 in good health. CDR3s include the opening cysteine and the closing phenylalanine or tryptophan. A D gene is named only where the DNA matches it firmly. The size entry is marked missing in some rows and otherwise reads once, few, many or a size class.

CDR3 protein	CDR3 DNA	D gene	J gene	clone size	V gene
CARRFHGGGLDTEAFF	TGTGCCAGAAGATTCCATGGGGGGGGCTTGGACACTGAAGCTTTCTTT	-	TRBJ1-1	-	TRBV5-3
CASSEGAYNSNQPQHF	TGTGCCAGCAGTGAAGGGGCTTATAATAGCAATCAGCCCCAGCATTTT	-	TRBJ1-5	-	TRBV6-1
CASSERGARVGNIQYF	TGTGCCAGCAGTGAAAGAGGGGCGAGAGTGGGAAACATTCAGTACTTC	-	TRBJ2-4	-	TRBV6-1
CASSLADRDNSPLHF	TGCGCCAGCAGCTTGGCCGACAGGGATAATTCACCCCTCCACTTT	TRBD1	TRBJ1-6	-	TRBV5-1
CASSPREAGNTIYF	TGTGCCAGCAGCCCCCGAGAGGCTGGAAACACCATATATTTT	-	TRBJ1-3	-	TRBV6-6
CASSQAGGDRSLHF	TGCGCCAGCAGCCAAGCAGGGGGCGACCGATCCCTCCACTTT	TRBD1	TRBJ1-6	few	TRBV4-1
CASSLASANSPLHF	TGCGCCAGCAGCTTGGCCTCAGCTAATTCACCCCTCCACTTT	-	TRBJ1-6	-	TRBV5-1
CASSEPGVEANYGYTF	TGTGCCAGCAGTGAACCAGGGGTAGAAGCTAACTATGGCTACACCTTC	-	TRBJ1-2	-	TRBV6-1
CASSLALAGGRPDTQYF	TGTGCCAGCAGCTTAGCACTAGCGGGGGGTAGGCCAGATACGCAGTATTTT	TRBD2	TRBJ2-3	-	TRBV11-2
CASSSPGTAAVDTQYF	TGTGCCAGCAGCTCACCAGGGACTGCTGCCGTAGATACGCAGTATTTT	-	TRBJ2-3	-	TRBV7-3